The clone carrying this T cell receptor (beta chain) appeared a single time. Assay used: immunoSEQ multiplex PCR; TCRdb lists only in-frame clones, some missing. The table has 110,000 to 150,000 clones, just over 85% seen once. Assignment of participants to cohorts was predicated upon participant-reported clinical history. These data belong to a study of blood T cell repertoires in COVID-19. As for the study in general: The analysed material was cDNA or gDNA that came from T cells, B-cell-depleted T cells, or PBMCs.

CDR1 and CDR2 from the germline V gene are SGHVS and FQNEAQ. The CDR3 is 17 residues long. The V segment lost 5 bases and the J segment 2 bases; nucleotides outside the gene matches: 7. This sequence originates from a man in his forties or fifties who had recovered from COVID-19. Sequenced sample: PBMCs or T cells enriched from blood (not recorded which). The V call is TRBV7-8, the J call TRBJ2-3, with 13 bases that match TRBD2. DNA for the CDR3: TGTGCCAGCAGCCGAGGACTAGCGGGAGCAATCACAGATACGCAGTATTTT. Protein product: CASSRGLAGAITDTQYF.